What follows is one TCR beta chain and its context. Antigen unknown. The sample originates from a study of cytomegalovirus exposure and HLA in healthy donors. Overall study results and limits: According to the study, roughly 160 TCR beta chains were cytomegalovirus-associated.

CDR3 size: 15 residues. The germline V and J ends were trimmed by 6 bases and 0 bases, with 15 bases remaining between them. Germline V gene lookup returns CDR1 MNHEY and CDR2 SVGAGI. Researchers ran the PCR with 60 Vbeta and 13 Jbeta primers. Generated by immunoSEQ multiplex PCR, the TCRdb table keeps only in-frame clones and is missing some. The sample totals about 200,000 clones. Sequenced: PBMCs. The chain employs TRBV6-5 and TRBJ2-7; D is ambiguous. The origin of this receptor is a boy between 10 and 17 years old in good health and CMV-seronegative. CDR3: CASRQFRGSSYEQYF. In DNA form, the CDR3 reads TGTGCCAGCAGGCAATTTCGAGGAAGCTCCTACGAGCAGTACTTC.